One and the same sample provided the 15 T cell receptor beta chains below, sequenced in a study of tumor T cells in aggressive B-cell lymphoma. Sequenced by immunoSEQ multiplex PCR; TCRdb stores in-frame clones only, minus some. This sample has fewer than 3,000 clones, with approximately 80% found just once. The sequenced material came from tumor tissue. The receptor set was obtained from an adult with diffuse large B cell lymphoma.

By proportion, this clone is large. This same CDR3 is encoded by further DNA sequences in the sample. This chain uses TRBV28 with TRBJ2-5, with 7 bases that match TRBD2. The CDR3 spans 15 residues. CDR1 is MDHEN and CDR2 is SYDVKM in the germline V gene. The V and J ends lost 1 base and 1 base, in that order; junction bases with no gene match: 3. The CDR3 bases are TGTGCCAGCAGTTTATCCCTAGCGGTCCAAGAGACCCAGTACTTC. This translates into CASSLSLAVQETQYF.

This sequence joins TRBV11-2 and TRBJ2-7, with 7 nucleotides matching TRBD1. The ends lost 3 bases at V and 2 bases at J; junction bases unmatched: 10. CDR1 and CDR2 from the germline V gene are SGHAT and FQNNGV. The CDR3 runs to 16 residues. CDR3 residues: CASSFPTGQFTYEQYF. CDR3 sequence (DNA): TGTGCCAGCAGCTTCCCGACGGGACAGTTCACCTACGAGCAGTACTTC.

The chain recombines TRBV7-7 with TRBJ2-5; TRBD1 matches at 9 bases. The germline gives CDR1 SSHAT, CDR2 FNYEAQ (reference sequence). Trimming at V came to 5 bases and at J to 5 bases, leaving 3 bases not matched to a gene. CDR3 size: 13 residues. In nucleotides, the CDR3 is TGTGCCAGCAGCACAGACAGGGGGGAGACCCAGTACTTC. Its protein is CASSTDRGETQYF.

This clone is labeled as large (0.1 to 1%). V gene TRBV19 combines with J gene TRBJ2-6; tentative D call: TRBD1 (6 bases). Germline CDR1 LNHDA, CDR2 SQIVND (reference sequence). The CDR3 is made up of 16 amino acids. V dropped 7 bases and J dropped 1 base, with 14 bases sitting between them. In DNA, the CDR3 is TGTGCCAGTACCCCAGGGGACATTTCTGGGGCCAACGTCCTGACTTTC. Translation gives CASTPGDISGANVLTF.

V gene TRBV30 combines with J gene TRBJ2-6; 8 nucleotides match TRBD1. This CDR3 has 16 amino acids. Germline-derived CDR1 and CDR2 are GTSNPN and SVGIG (reference sequence). V was clipped by 3 bases and J by 2 bases; unmatched bases: 6. CDR3 sequence (DNA): TGTGCCTGGAGGCAACCAGGGGGCGCTGGGGCCAACGTCCTGACTTTC. Encoded protein: CAWRQPGGAGANVLTF.

The chain is built from TRBV19 and TRBJ2-2, with TRBD1 as a possible D gene (5 bases). CDR1 LNHDA and CDR2 SQIVND come from the germline V gene (reference sequence). V was pared by 5 bases and J by 2 bases, with 9 bases between. The CDR3 length is 14 residues. The CDR3 region is CASSRTLNTGELFF. For the CDR3, the DNA is TGTGCCAGTAGTCGGACACTAAACACCGGGGAGCTGTTTTTT.

The V gene is TRBV28, the J gene TRBJ2-5; 8 bases map to TRBD2. CDR1 and CDR2 from the germline V gene are MDHEN and SYDVKM. J gave up 2 bases and V 7 bases, and 6 bases lay outside the gene matches. The CDR3 spans 14 residues. CDR3 protein: CASTLTGGQETQYF. For the CDR3, the DNA is TGTGCCAGCACCCTAACGGGAGGGCAAGAGACCCAGTACTTC.

J is TRBJ2-2 and V is TRBV7-9; TRBD1 matches 9 bases. This CDR3 has 16 residues. The ends lost 5 bases at V and 5 bases at J; junction bases unmatched: 9. CDR1 and CDR2 from the germline V gene are SEHNR and FQNEAQ (reference sequence). The CDR3 DNA sequence: TGTGCCAGCAGCCTACCCGGGACAGGGAAGACCGGGGAGCTGTTTTTT. It yields the protein CASSLPGTGKTGELFF.

The V call is TRBV14, the J call TRBJ1-1, with TRBD1 identical over 9 bases. This CDR3 contains 16 residues. Germline V gives CDR1 SGHDN, CDR2 FVKESK. Trimming at V came to 4 bases and at J to 4 bases, leaving 10 bases not matched to a gene. CDR3 sequence: CASSPTPMTGGTEAFF. CDR3 nucleotides: TGTGCCAGCAGCCCGACTCCGATGACAGGGGGCACTGAAGCTTTCTTT.

This clone came up a few times. The rearrangement links TRBV6-5 to TRBJ2-1, with D tentatively TRBD2 (6 bases). In germline, CDR1 is MNHEY, CDR2 SVGAGI. V gave up 2 bases and J gave up 9 bases, with 8 bases separating them. CDR3 size: 12 residues. Here the CDR3 reads CASSYGGSEQFF. The CDR3, as DNA: TGTGCCAGCAGTTACGGGGGGAGTGAGCAGTTCTTC.

The J gene is TRBJ1-2, the V gene TRBV19; TRBD1 might be the D (6 bases). Deletions cut 4 bases from V and 4 bases from J, with 16 bases between. Looked up from germline, CDR1 is LNHDA and CDR2 is SQIVND (reference sequence). The CDR3 contains 15 residues. The CDR3 sequence is CASSTDPDSIYGYTF. The CDR3 DNA is TGTGCCAGTAGTACCGACCCGGACAGTATCTATGGCTACACCTTC.

The V call is TRBV9, the J call TRBJ1-2, with D perhaps matching TRBD1 (5 bases). The CDR3 runs 17 residues. V was clipped by 0 bases and J by 6 bases, with 21 bases between them. Germline V gives CDR1 SGDLS, CDR2 YYNGEE. CDR3 amino acids: CASSVEEGRIRTHGYTF. CDR3 sequence (DNA): TGTGCCAGCAGCGTAGAGGAGGGGCGGATTAGGACACATGGCTACACCTTC. Variable domain in full (rest from reference TRBV9 and TRBJ1-2): DSGVTQTPKHLITATGQRVTLRCSPRSGDLSVYWYQQSLDQGLQFLIQYYNGEERAKGNILERFSAQQFPDLHSELNLSSLELGDSALYFCASSVEEGRIRTHGYTFGSGTRLTVV.

The chain employs TRBV5-1 and TRBJ1-1; D unclear. This CDR3 contains 13 residues. Trimming pared 1 base from V and 5 bases from J, leaving 9 bases between. Germline lookup yields CDR1 SGHRS and CDR2 YFSETQ. This CDR3 reads CASSLRGLTEAFF. The CDR3 DNA sequence: TGCGCCAGCAGCTTGAGAGGGCTTACTGAAGCTTTCTTT.

The chain employs TRBV30 and TRBJ1-3; D is ambiguous. This CDR3 spans 11 amino acids. Trimming pared 2 bases from V and 7 bases from J, leaving 6 bases between. Germline CDR1 and CDR2: GTSNPN and SVGIG (reference sequence). This CDR3 reads CAWSISNTIYF. Written as DNA, the CDR3 is TGTGCCTGGAGTATAAGCAACACCATATATTTT.

V usage is TRBV21-1 and J usage is TRBJ1-1; TRBD1, the table's D call, was not compared with the DNA. TRBV21-1 is termed a pseudogene. The CDR3 is made up of 18 amino acids. The CDR3 here is CASSKGKASSGGCTEAFF. CDR3 sequence (DNA): TGTGCCAGCAGCAAAGGCAAGGCTTCTTCAGGGGGGTGCACTGAAGCTTTCTTT.